This T cell receptor (beta chain) came from a study of T cells in Graves' hyperthyroidism and ophthalmopathy. The CDR3 contains 15 residues. Germline V gene lookup returns CDR1 SGHRS and CDR2 YFSETQ. Trimming shortened V by 2 bases and J by 5 bases, and 15 bases separated the two germline ends. Amplification of TCR beta CDR3 regions was performed using RNA transcripts as template. An initial round of RT-PCR targeting the TCR CDR3 relied on the HTBI primer set. TCRdb re-called the multiplex PCR reads with MiXCR, one entry per CDR3 protein. The table includes some 650,000 distinct CDR3 sequences, approximately 16% detected once. The table lists this clonotype with a few counts. Its antigen is still unknown. Study-level findings and limits: Peripheral blood also featured most of the thyroid clonotypes expanded above 0.001.

Subjects with ophthalmopathy showed a Clinical Activity Score no lower than 3, a NOSPECS grade no lower than 4, and a duration shorter than 3 months. Sequenced input: blood. V and J are TRBV5-1 and TRBJ2-3; D possibly corresponds to TRBD2 (5 bases). This receptor was identified in a woman aged 40 to 49 with Graves' ophthalmopathy. In DNA form, the CDR3 reads TGCGCCAGCAGCTTTGGCGGGCCTGAAGGAGATACGCAGTATTTT. Translating it yields CASSFGGPEGDTQYF.